This T cell receptor beta chain comes out of a study of blood T cell repertoires in COVID-19 (TCRdb year 2020). Context from the whole study: The collaborator samples originated in the United States, Italy and Spain and spanned the acute and convalescent phases of COVID-19. Where available, HLA class I and class II types were obtained from metadata supplied by the sample provider rather than from assay-based typing. The prospective study material was composed of cDNA or gDNA derived from T cells, B-cell-depleted T cells, or PBMCs. A de-identified subject ID, COVID-19 status, age in years and sex were almost always included in the sample metadata. Deeply sampled blood TCRbeta repertoires from subjects exposed to, actively infected with, or recovered from COVID-19 were included in the dataset. Samples came from the ongoing ImmuneRACE study (first 160 participants) plus 1,254 subjects from 6 global collaborators. The repertoires were released in a freely available public database meant as a resource for research on the immune response to SARS-CoV-2. Results the study describes overall, beyond this receptor: The quantity of clinical and demographic metadata differed by source and by participant and was supplied without curation.

TCRbeta CDR3 regions were amplified from genomic DNA by means of the immunoSEQ Assay, a bias-controlled multiplex PCR. From the authors' description of their analysis: Within the assay, amplification of reference gene primers was used to estimate how many nucleated cells each sample contained. Sequence reads were collapsed and filtered to measure the absolute abundance of every unique TCRbeta CDR3 rearrangement. For each sample, productive Simpson clonality was calculated as the square root of Simpson's diversity index over productive rearrangements. TCRdb retrieved this table from immuneACCESS and kept in-frame rearrangements only. Not all clones are present; in checked studies, unresolved V genes account for under half, and no reason is known for the remainder. The DNA gave D and trimming, while V, J and clone size come from that table. Within this sample are about 490,000 clones, with 80% to 90% of them counted one time only. The ten largest clones represent under 4% of the sample.

The collaborating institutions used their own protocols to collect whole blood in K2EDTA tubes. For TCRbeta analysis, collaborators shipped samples as frozen whole blood, isolated PBMCs, or DNA extracted from either of those sample types. The CDR3 contains 16 residues, cysteine and phenylalanine counted. The kept DNA is CDR3 alone, 48 bases in frame from the first base. A distance of 12 bases separates the germline ends of V and J, which lose 2 bases and 0 bases respectively. CDR1 and CDR2, looked up from the germline V gene (reference sequence), are SGHNT and YYREEE. Points on this clone: There is no known antigen for this receptor. The record has no base qualities; no much larger clone is one base away.

The source is a human donor in a cohort sampled during active COVID-19. The sequence is built from TRBV5-4 and TRBJ2-1; too little of a D gene remains to name it. Sequencing input: peripheral blood. This receptor has the CDR3 CASSLPGLSSYNEQFF. The nucleotides are TGTGCCAGCAGCTTACCAGGTCTAAGCTCCTACAATGAGCAGTTCTTC. The variable domain in full, with residues beyond the CDR3 obtained from the reference TRBV5-4 and TRBJ2-1 genes, is ETGVTQSPTHLIKTRGQQVTLRCSSQSGHNTVSWYQQALGQGPQFIFQYYREEENGRGNFPPRFSGLQFPNYSSELNVNALELDDSALYLCASSLPGLSSYNEQFFGPGTRLTVL.